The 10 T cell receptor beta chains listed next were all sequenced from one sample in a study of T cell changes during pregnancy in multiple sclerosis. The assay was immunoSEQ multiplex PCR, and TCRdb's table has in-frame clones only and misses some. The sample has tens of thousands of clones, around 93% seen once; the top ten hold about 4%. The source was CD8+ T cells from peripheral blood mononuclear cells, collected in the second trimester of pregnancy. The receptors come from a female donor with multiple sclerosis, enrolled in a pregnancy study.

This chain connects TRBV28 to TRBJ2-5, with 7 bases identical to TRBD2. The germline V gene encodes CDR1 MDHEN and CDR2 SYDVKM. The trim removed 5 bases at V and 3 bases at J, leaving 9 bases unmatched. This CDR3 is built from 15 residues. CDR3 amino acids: CASSPQAGLEETQYF. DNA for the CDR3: TGTGCCAGCAGTCCCCAAGCGGGACTGGAAGAGACCCAGTACTTC.

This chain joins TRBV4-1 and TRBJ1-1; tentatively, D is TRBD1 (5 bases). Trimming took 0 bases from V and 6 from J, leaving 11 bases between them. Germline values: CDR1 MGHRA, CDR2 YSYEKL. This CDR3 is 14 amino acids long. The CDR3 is CASSQEGRGAEAFF. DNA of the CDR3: TGCGCCAGCAGCCAAGAAGGAAGGGGTGCTGAAGCTTTCTTT.

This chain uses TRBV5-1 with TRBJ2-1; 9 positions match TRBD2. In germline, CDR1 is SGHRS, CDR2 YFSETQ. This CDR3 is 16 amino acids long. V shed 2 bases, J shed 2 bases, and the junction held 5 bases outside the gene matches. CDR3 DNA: TGCGCCAGCAGCTTTAGCGGGGGAACCACCTACAATGAGCAGTTCTTC. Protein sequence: CASSFSGGTTYNEQFF.

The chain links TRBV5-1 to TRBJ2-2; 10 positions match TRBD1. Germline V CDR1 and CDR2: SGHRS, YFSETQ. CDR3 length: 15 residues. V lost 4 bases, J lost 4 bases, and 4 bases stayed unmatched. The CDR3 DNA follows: TGCGCCAGCAGCACGGGACAGGGGATCACCGGGGAGCTGTTTTTT. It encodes CASSTGQGITGELFF.

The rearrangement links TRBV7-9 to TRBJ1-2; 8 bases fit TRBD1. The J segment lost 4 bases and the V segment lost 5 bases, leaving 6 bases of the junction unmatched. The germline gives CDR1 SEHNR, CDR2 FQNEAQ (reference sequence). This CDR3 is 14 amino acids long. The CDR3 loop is CASSKGQGTYGYTF. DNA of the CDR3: TGTGCCAGCAGCAAAGGACAGGGAACCTATGGCTACACCTTC.

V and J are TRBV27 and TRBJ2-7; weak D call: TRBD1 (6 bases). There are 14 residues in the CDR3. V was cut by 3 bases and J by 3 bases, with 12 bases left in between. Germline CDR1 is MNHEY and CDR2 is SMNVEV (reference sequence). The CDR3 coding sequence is TGTGCCAGCAGTTTTTCCCGGGACATCTACGAGCAGTACTTC. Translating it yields CASSFSRDIYEQYF.

The DNA for the CDR3 is TGTGCCAGCAGCCTTGGGCTGACTAGCGGAAGCACAGATACGCAGTATTTT. Translated, it gives CASSLGLTSGSTDTQYF. The chain uses TRBV7-9 and TRBJ2-3; 9 nucleotides line up with TRBD2. From germline, CDR1 is SEHNR and CDR2 FQNEAQ (reference sequence). Losses at the gene ends were 5 bases for V and 0 bases for J; bases not matched to a gene: 9. The CDR3 runs to 17 residues.

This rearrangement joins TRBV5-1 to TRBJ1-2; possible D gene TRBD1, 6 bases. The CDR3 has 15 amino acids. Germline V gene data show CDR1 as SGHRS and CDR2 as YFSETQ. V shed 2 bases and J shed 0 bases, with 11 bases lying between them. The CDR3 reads CASSFRDISNYGYTF. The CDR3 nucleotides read TGCGCCAGCAGCTTTCGGGACATCTCTAACTATGGCTACACCTTC. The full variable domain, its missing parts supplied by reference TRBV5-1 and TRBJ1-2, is KAGVTQTPRYLIKTRGQQVTLSCSPISGHRSVSWYQQTPGQGLQFLFEYFSETQRNKGNFPGRFSGRQFSNSRSEMNVSTLELGDSALYLCASSFRDISNYGYTFGSGTRLTVV.

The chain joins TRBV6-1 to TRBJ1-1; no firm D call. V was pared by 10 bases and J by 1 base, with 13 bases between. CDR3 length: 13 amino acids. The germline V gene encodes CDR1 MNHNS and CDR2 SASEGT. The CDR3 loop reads CANKIAGNTEAFF. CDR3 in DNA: TGTGCCAACAAAATTGCGGGGAACACTGAAGCTTTCTTT.

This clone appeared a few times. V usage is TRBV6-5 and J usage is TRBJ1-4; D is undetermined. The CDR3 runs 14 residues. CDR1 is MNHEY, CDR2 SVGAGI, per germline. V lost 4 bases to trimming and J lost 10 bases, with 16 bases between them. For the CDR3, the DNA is TGTGCCAGCAGTTCTGAGGGTCCGCCAGGAAAACTGTTTTTT. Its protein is CASSSEGPPGKLFF.